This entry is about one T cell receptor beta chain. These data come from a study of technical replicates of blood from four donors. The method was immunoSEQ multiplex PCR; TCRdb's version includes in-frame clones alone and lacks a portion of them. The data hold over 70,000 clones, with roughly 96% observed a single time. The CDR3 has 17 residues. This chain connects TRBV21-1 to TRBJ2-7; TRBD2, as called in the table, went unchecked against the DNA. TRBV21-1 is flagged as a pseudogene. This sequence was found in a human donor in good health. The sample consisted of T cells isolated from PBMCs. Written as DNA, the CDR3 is TGTGCCAGCAGCAAGTCCCCCGGACTAGCGGGAGTTGACGAGCAGTACTTC. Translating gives CASSKSPGLAGVDEQYF.